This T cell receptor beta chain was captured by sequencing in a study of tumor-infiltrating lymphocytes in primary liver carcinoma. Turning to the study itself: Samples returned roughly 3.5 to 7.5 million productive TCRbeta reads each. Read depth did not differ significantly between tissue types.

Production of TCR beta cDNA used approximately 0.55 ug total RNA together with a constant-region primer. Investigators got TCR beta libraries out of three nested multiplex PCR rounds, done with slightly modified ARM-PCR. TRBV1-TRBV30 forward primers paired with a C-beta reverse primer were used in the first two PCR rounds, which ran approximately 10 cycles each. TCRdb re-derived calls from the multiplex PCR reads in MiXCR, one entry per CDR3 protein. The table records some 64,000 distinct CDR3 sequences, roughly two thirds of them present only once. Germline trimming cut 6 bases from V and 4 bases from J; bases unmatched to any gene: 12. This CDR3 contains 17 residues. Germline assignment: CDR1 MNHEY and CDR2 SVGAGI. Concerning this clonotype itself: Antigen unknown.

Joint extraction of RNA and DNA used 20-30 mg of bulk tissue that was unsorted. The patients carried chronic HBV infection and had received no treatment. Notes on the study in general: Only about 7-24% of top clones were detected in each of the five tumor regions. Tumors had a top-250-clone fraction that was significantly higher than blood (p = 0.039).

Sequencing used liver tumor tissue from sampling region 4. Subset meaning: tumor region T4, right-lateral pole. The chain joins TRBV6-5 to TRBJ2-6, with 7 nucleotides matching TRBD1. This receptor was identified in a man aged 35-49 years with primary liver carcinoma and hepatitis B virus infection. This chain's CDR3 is CASRLEQGSSGANVLTF. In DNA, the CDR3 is TGTGCCAGCAGGTTGGAACAGGGGAGCTCAGGGGCCAACGTCCTGACTTTC.